The clone carrying this T cell receptor (beta chain) was seen only once. Sequenced by immunoSEQ multiplex PCR; TCRdb stores in-frame clones only, minus some. The sample shows fewer than 400,000 clones, 85% to 90% of them seen only once. The participants were between roughly 18 and 89 years old and came from some 25 US areas. Assignment of participants to cohorts was predicated upon participant-reported clinical history. Donors of Cohort 3 who recovered were those that had two negative PCRs, clearance, or symptom resolution. The sample originates from a study of blood T cell repertoires in COVID-19. As for the study in general: The cDNA or gDNA used as material had been derived from T cells, B-cell-depleted T cells, or PBMCs.

Germline V gene data show CDR1 as KGHSH and CDR2 as LQKENI. CDR3 length: 15 residues. The V gene lost 4 bases and the J gene lost 2 bases, with 14 bases spanning the gap. The chain couples TRBV18 to TRBJ2-5, with D possibly matching TRBD1 (7 bases). The sequence was obtained from a young man who had recovered from COVID-19. Sequencing input: PBMCs or T cells enriched from blood (not recorded which). CDR3 in DNA: TGTGCCAGCTCACTATCAGGGGGACTTCAAGAGACCCAGTACTTC. Translating gives CASSLSGGLQETQYF.